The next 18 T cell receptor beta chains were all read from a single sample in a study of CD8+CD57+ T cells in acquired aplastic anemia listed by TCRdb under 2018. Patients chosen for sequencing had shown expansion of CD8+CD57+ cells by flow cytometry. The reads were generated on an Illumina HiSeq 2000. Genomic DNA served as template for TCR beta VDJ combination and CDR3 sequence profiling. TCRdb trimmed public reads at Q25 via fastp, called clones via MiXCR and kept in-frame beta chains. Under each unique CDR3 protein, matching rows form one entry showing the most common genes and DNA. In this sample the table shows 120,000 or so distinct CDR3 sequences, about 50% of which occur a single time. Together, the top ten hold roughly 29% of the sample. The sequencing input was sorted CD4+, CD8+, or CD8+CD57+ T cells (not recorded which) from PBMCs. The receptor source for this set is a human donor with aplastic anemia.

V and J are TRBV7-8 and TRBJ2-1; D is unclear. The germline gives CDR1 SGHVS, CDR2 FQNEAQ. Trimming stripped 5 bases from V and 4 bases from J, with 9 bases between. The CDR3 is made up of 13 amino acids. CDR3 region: CASSQPGYNEQFF. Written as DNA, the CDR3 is TGTGCCAGCAGCCAGCCGGGTTACAATGAGCAGTTCTTC.

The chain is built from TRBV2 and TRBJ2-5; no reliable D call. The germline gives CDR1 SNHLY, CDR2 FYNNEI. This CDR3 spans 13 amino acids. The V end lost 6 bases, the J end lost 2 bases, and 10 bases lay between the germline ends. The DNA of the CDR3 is TGTGCCAGCAGGAAGGAATTGCAAGAGACCCAGTACTTC. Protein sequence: CASRKELQETQYF.

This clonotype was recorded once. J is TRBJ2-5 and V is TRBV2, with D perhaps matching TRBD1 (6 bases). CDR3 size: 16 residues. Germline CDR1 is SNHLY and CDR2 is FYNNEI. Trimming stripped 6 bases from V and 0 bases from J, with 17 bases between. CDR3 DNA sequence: TGTGCCAGCAGCGGTCCCGGGACAAAAAACCAAGAGACCCAGTACTTC. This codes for CASSGPGTKNQETQYF.

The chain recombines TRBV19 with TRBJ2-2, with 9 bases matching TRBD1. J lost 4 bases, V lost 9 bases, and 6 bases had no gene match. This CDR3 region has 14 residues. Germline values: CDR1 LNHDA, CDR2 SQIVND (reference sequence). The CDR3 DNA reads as TGTGCCAGCCTAGACAGGGGGAGCACCGGGGAGCTGTTTTTT. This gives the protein CASLDRGSTGELFF.

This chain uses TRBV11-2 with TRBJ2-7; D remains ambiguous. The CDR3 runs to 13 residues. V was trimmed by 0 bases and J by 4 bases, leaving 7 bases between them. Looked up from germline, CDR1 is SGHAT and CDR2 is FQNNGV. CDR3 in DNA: TGTGCCAGCAGCTTAGATCCTTCGTACGAGCAGTACTTC. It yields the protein CASSLDPSYEQYF.

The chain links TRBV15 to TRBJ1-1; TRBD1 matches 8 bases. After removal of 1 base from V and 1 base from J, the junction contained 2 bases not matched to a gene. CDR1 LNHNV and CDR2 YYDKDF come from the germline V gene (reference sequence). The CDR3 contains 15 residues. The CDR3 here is CATSRAGQENTEAFF. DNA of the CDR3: TGTGCCACCAGCAGAGCGGGACAGGAGAACACTGAAGCTTTCTTT.

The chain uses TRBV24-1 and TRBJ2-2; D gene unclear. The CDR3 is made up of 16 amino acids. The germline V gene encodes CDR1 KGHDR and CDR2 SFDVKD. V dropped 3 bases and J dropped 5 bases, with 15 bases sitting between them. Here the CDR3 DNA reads TGTGCCACCAGTGATCTGAAACAAGGCTATACCGGGGAGCTGTTTTTT. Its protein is CATSDLKQGYTGELFF.

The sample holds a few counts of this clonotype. DNA for the CDR3: TGTGCCAGCAGCCCCCGACAAATGTACCAAGAGACCCAGTACTTC. It codes for CASSPRQMYQETQYF. The V and J genes are TRBV7-2 and TRBJ2-5; D not resolved. Germline-derived CDR1 and CDR2 are SGHTA and FQGNSA. CDR3 length equals 15 residues. V lost 5 bases, J lost 0 bases, and 13 bases lay in between.

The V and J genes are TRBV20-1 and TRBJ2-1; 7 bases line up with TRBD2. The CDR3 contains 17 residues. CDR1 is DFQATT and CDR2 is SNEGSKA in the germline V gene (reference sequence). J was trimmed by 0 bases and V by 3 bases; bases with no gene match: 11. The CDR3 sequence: CSASSPYGGGSYNEQFF. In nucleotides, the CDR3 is TGCAGTGCTAGCAGCCCCTATGGCGGGGGCTCCTACAATGAGCAGTTCTTC.

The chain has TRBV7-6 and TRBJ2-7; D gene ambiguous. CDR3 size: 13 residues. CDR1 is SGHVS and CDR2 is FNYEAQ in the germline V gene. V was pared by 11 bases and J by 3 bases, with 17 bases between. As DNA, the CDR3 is TGTGCCGCCCCCTCTCCTGACCTCTACGAGCAGTACTTC. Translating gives CAAPSPDLYEQYF.

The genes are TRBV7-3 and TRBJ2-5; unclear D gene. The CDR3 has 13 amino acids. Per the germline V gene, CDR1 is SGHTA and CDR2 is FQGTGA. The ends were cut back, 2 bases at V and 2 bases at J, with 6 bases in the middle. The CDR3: CASSLWGQETQYF. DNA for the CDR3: TGTGCCAGCAGCTTATGGGGACAAGAGACCCAGTACTTC. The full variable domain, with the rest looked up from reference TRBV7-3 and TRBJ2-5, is GAGVSQTPSNKVTEKGKYVELRCDPISGHTALYWYRQSLGQGPEFLIYFQGTGAADDSGLPNDRFFAVRPEGSVSTLKIQRTERGDSAVYLCASSLWGQETQYFGPGTRLLVL.

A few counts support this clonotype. CDR3 sequence: CASSRLTSNYGYTF. The CDR3 nucleotides are TGTGCCAGTAGTAGACTGACTTCTAACTATGGCTACACCTTC. This chain links TRBV19 with TRBJ1-2; D gene ambiguous. Trimming took 4 bases from V and 0 from J, leaving 9 bases between them. The CDR3 covers 14 residues. Germline CDR1 and CDR2: LNHDA and SQIVND (reference sequence). The full variable domain, its missing parts supplied by reference TRBV19 and TRBJ1-2, is DGGITQSPKYLFRKEGQNVTLSCEQNLNHDAMYWYRQDPGQGLRLIYYSQIVNDFQKGDIAEGYSVSREKKESFPLTVTSAQKNPTAFYLCASSRLTSNYGYTFGSGTRLTVV.

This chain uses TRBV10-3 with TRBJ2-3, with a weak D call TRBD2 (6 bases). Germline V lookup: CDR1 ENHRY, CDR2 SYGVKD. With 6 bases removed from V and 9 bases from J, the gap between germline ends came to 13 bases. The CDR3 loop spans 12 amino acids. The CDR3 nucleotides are TGTGCCATCAGCGAAACTAGCTTCACGCAGTATTTT. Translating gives CAISETSFTQYF.

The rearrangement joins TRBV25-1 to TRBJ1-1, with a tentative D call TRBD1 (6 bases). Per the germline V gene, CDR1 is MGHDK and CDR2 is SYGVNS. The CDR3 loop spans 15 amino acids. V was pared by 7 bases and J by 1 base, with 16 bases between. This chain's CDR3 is CASTPGASQNTEAFF. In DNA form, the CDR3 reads TGTGCCAGCACCCCAGGGGCCAGCCAGAACACTGAAGCTTTCTTT.

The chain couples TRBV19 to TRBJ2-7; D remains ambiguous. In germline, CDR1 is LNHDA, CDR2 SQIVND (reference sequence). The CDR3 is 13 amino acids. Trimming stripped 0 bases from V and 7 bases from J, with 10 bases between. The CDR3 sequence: CASSIDRNGEQYF. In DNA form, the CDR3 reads TGTGCCAGTAGTATAGACAGGAATGGGGAGCAGTACTTC.

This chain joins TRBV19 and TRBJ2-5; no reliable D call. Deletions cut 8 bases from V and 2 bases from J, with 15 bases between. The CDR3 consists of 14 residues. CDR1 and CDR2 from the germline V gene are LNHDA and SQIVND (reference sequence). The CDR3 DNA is TGTGCCAGTGGTACCCGGCACCTGCAAGAGACCCAGTACTTC. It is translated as CASGTRHLQETQYF.

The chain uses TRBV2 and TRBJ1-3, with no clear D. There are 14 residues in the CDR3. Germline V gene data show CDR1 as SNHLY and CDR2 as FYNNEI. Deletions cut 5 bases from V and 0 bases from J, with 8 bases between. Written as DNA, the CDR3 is TGTGCCAGCAGTTCCCAGACCTCTGGAAACACCATATATTTT. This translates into CASSSQTSGNTIYF.

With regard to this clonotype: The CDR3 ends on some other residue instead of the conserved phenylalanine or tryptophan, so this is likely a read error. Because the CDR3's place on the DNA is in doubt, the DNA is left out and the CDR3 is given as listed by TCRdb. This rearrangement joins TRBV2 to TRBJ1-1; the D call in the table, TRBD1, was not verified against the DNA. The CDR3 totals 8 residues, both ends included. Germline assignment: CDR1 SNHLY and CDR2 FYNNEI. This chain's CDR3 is CASSERWG.